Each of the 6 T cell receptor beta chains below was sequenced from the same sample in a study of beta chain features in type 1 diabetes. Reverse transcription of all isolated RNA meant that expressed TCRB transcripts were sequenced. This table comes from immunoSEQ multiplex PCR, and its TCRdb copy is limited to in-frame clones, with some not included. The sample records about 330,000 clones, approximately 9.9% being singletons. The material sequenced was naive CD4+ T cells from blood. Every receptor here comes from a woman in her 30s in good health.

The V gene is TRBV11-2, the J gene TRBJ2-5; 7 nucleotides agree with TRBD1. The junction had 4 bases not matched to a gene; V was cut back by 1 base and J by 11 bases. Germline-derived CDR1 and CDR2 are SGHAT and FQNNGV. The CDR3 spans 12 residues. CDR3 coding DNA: TGTGCCAGCAGCTTAGGGACAGGAGTTCAGTACTTC. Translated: CASSLGTGVQYF.

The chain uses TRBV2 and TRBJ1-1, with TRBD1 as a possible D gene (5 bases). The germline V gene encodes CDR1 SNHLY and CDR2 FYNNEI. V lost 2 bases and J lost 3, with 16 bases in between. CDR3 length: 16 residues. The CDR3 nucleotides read TGTGCCAGCAGTGAATTGGGGCCCCCAACATACACTGAAGCTTTCTTT. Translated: CASSELGPPTYTEAFF.

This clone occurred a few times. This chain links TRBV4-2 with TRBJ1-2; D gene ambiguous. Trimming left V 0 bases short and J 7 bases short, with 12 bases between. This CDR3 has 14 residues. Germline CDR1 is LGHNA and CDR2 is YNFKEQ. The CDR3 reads CASSQDPQYVGYTF. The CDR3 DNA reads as TGTGCCAGCAGCCAAGATCCACAGTATGTTGGCTACACCTTC.

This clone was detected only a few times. DNA for the CDR3: TGTGCCAGCAGCTTGGAAGGTCCGACAGGGAGCCATGAGCAGTTCTTC. This encodes CASSLEGPTGSHEQFF. The chain carries TRBV5-6 and TRBJ2-1; TRBD1 matches 7 bases. CDR1 is SGHDT, CDR2 YYEEEE, per germline. CDR3 length: 16 residues. J was trimmed by 8 bases and V by 0 bases; bases with no gene match: 11.

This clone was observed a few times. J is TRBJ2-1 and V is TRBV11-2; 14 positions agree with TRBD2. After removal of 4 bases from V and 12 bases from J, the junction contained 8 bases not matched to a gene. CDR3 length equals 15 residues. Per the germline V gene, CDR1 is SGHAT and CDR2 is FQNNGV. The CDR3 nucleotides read TGTGCCAGCAGCTCAACCGGGACTAGCGGGAGTGGGCAGTTCTTC. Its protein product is CASSSTGTSGSGQFF. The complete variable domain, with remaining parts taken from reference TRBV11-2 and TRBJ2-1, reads EAGVAQSPRYKIIEKRQSVAFWCNPISGHATLYWYQQILGQGPKLLIQFQNNGVVDDSQLPKDRFSAERLKGVDSTLKIQPAKLEDSAVYLCASSSTGTSGSGQFFGPGTRLTVL.

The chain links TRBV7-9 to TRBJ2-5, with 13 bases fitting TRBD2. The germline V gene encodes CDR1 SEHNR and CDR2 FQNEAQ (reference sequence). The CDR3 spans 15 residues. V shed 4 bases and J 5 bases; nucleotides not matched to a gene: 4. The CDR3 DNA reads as TGTGCCAGCAGCTCGGGACTAGCGGGATGGGAGACCCAGTACTTC. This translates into CASSSGLAGWETQYF.